This record covers a single TCR beta chain. What it binds is not known. Only in-frame clones appear in the TCRdb table, and some are missing; sequencing was by immunoSEQ multiplex PCR. The sample contains several thousand clones, roughly 59% of which appear only once. The data were taken from a study of STAT3 mutations in large granular lymphocyte leukemia. Study background: Around two fifths of treated T-LGLL patients showed hematologic response to immunosuppression. Findings and caveats of the study: Every T-LGLL patient had at least one immunodominant TCRbeta clonotype.

V gave up 4 bases and J gave up 4 bases, with 10 bases separating them. Germline V gene data show CDR1 as MGHDK and CDR2 as SYGVNS. The CDR3 is made up of 13 amino acids. This chain joins TRBV25-1 and TRBJ2-5; D gene ambiguous. The sequenced sample consisted of peripheral blood mononuclear cells. The source is a boy under 18 with T-cell large granular lymphocyte leukemia. Some clones in this sample may be carry-over from other donors' samples. The CDR3 is CASSALLGETQYF. The CDR3 DNA reads TGTGCCAGCAGTGCCCTCCTTGGAGAGACCCAGTACTTC.